These T cell receptor beta chains were read from a single sample in a study of T cell repertoires in cytomegalovirus infection. For these TCRs, the target antigens are not known. TCRdb passed the reads through MiXCR, listing each CDR3 protein once. There are approximately 270,000 distinct CDR3 sequences in the sample; under 25% occur only once, and around 20% lies in the top ten. The sample consisted of cultured PBMCs, taken from culture after CMV antigen stimulation. The source of these receptors is a human donor in good health (CMV status not recorded). Some clones in this sample may be carry-over from other donors' samples. CDR3s include the opening cysteine and the closing phenylalanine or tryptophan. The D gene is left open where the match is weak. Not all rows give a size; the values are once, few, many and, for expanded clones, a class.

TRBJ2-1 TRBV6-2/TRBV6-3 many TRBD1 CASSRDRDNEQFF TGTGCCAGCAGTCGGGACAGGGACAATGAGCAGTTCTTC
TRBJ2-5 TRBV7-2 many - CASSRGSQETQYF TGTGCCAGCAGCAGGGGTAGTCAAGAGACCCAGTACTTC
TRBJ2-2 TRBV10-3 - - CAIRNMARVNTGELFF TGTGCCATCAGAAACATGGCACGAGTGAACACCGGGGAGCTGTTTTTT
TRBJ2-7 TRBV6-2/TRBV6-3 - TRBD2 CASSYSIVAGADEQYF TGTGCCAGCAGTTACTCCATTGTAGCGGGAGCAGACGAGCAGTACTTC
TRBJ2-7 TRBV7-6 few TRBD1 CASSITDRGEQYF TGTGCCAGCAGCATAACCGACAGGGGCGAGCAGTACTTC
TRBJ1-5 TRBV7-2 many - CASSLAGSLYQPQHF TGTGCCAGCAGCTTAGCTGGTTCTTTATATCAGCCCCAGCATTTT
TRBJ1-1 TRBV6-2/TRBV6-3 many TRBD1 CASSYGQGGTDTEAFF TGTGCCAGCAGTTACGGACAGGGCGGGACCGACACTGAAGCTTTCTTT
TRBJ1-2 TRBV7-2 many - CASSLSHSGSNTF TGTGCCAGCAGCTTAAGCCACAGCGGATCGAACACCTTC
TRBJ2-5 TRBV10-3 few - CASWGESSRGETQYF TGTGCCTCCTGGGGAGAATCCTCACGAGGGGAGACCCAGTACTTC
TRBJ2-1 TRBV5-1 - TRBD2 CASSLRTSGADEQFF TGCGCCAGCAGCCTAAGGACTAGCGGGGCTGATGAGCAGTTCTTC